This entry concerns a single T cell receptor (beta chain). Its antigen remains unidentified. Produced via immunoSEQ multiplex PCR; TCRdb's table is partial and in-frame only. The sample shows fewer than 1.6 million clones, approximately 98.5% of them seen only once. The sample originates from a study of shared clonotypes between healthy human individuals. The study separated CD4+ cells into CD45RA+ naive and CD45RA-negative memory subsets. CDR1 is MDHEN and CDR2 is SYDVKM in the germline V gene. The CDR3 extends over 14 amino acids. The germline V and J ends were trimmed by 2 bases and 4 bases, with 12 bases remaining between them. General observations from the study: A handful of donors showed sharing of approximately 5% of naive CD4 clonotypes. Naive subsets tended to show greater estimated richness than memory subsets.

The clonotype comes from a man aged 25-45 years in good health. The chain employs TRBV28 and TRBJ2-7, with D unresolved. Specimen: naive CD4+ T cells sorted from blood. The subset was: CD45RA+ positively selected. The CDR3: CASSLGSQLYEQYF. In nucleotides, the CDR3 is TGTGCCAGCAGTTTAGGTAGCCAGTTATACGAGCAGTACTTC.